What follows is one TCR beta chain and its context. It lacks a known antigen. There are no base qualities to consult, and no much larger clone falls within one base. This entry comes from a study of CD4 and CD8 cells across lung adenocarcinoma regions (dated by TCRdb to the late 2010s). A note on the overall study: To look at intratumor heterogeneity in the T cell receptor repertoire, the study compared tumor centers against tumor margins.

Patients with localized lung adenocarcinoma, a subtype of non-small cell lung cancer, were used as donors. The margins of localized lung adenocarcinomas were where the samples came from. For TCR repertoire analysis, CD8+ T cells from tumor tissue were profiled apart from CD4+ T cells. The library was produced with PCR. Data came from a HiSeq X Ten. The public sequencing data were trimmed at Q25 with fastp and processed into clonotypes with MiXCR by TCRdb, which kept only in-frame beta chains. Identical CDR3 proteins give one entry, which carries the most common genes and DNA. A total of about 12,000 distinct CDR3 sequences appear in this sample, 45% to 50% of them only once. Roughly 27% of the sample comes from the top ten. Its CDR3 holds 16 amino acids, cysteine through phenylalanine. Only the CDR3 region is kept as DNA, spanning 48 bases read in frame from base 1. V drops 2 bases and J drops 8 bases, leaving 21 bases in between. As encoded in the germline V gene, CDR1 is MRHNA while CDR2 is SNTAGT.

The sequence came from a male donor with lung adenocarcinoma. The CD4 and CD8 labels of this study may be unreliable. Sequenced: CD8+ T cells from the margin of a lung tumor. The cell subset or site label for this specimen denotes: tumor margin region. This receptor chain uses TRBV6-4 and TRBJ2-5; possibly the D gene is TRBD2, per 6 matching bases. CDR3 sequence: CASSDGAGANPDTQYF. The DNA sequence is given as TGTGCCAGCAGTGACGGAGCGGGCGCTAACCCAGATACCCAGTACTTC.